The clone carrying this T cell receptor (beta chain) was counted between two and nine times. Amplified TCR beta CDR3 regions were obtained using RNA transcripts as template. A first-round RT-PCR used HTBI primers, followed by a second-round multiplex PCR. TCRdb re-derived calls from the multiplex PCR reads in MiXCR, one entry per CDR3 protein. Of around 590,000 distinct CDR3 sequences listed, less than 40% were seen once; the top ten hold about 4.2%. Trimming removed 2 bases from V and 0 bases from J; junction bases left unmatched: 3. In germline, CDR1 is MNHEY, CDR2 SVGAGI. CDR3 length equals 17 residues. The sample belongs to a study of Graves' ophthalmopathy and Graves' hyperthyroidism.

This chain joins TRBV6-5 and TRBJ1-6, with 8 bases that match TRBD1. Sequencing input: peripheral blood or thyroid tissue (not recorded which). The sequence derives from an adult man with Graves' hyperthyroidism. The CDR3 nucleotides read TGTGCCAGCAGTTACGGGACAGGAGTCTCCTATAATTCACCCCTCCACTTT. Its protein product is CASSYGTGVSYNSPLHF.